The clone carrying this T cell receptor (beta chain) was observed at least ten times. Attachment of unique molecular identifiers to individual cDNA molecules was performed. Via MiXCR, TCRdb re-called the 5' RACE reads, giving one row per CDR3 protein. The sample has 70,000 to 95,000 distinct CDR3 sequences; more than 13% are singletons. This record belongs to a study of early T cells in non-severe SARS-CoV-2 infection. Turning to the study itself: Unsorted whole blood bulk RNA was sequenced, with unpaired chains.

Germline CDR1 LNHDA, CDR2 SQIVND (reference sequence). This CDR3 has 14 residues. V was trimmed by 1 base and J by 3 bases, leaving 8 bases between them. V and J are TRBV19 and TRBJ2-3; no reliable D call. The clonotype was recovered from an adult who was a healthcare worker with PCR-confirmed SARS-CoV-2 infection or an uninfected control (not recorded which). The material sequenced was whole blood. The CDR3 coding sequence is TGTGCCAGTAGTATAGTTTCAGGAACAGATACGCAGTATTTT. Protein sequence: CASSIVSGTDTQYF.